Listed below are T cell receptor beta chains from one sample, sequenced in a study of blood T cell repertoires in COVID-19. Sequencing was performed with immunoSEQ multiplex PCR; in TCRdb, only in-frame clones are kept and a portion is missing. The sample lists more than 200,000 clones, over 70% occurring once. Sequencing was done on a sample of peripheral blood. The receptor set was obtained from a woman aged 45-65 years with acute or convalescent COVID-19. Both conserved end residues are part of each CDR3. Each record gives: J gene, clone size, D gene, V gene, CDR3 protein, CDR3 DNA. D genes are given only for firm matches. Clone sizes are given selectively: once, few, many, or a class where the clone is expanded.

J gene: TRBJ2-5; clone size: -; D gene: -; V gene: TRBV12-5; CDR3 protein: CASGPPRQATQETQYF; CDR3 DNA: TGTGCTAGTGGTCCTCCCCGACAGGCTACACAAGAGACCCAGTACTTC
J gene: TRBJ1-2; clone size: -; D gene: TRBD1; V gene: TRBV6-5; CDR3 protein: CASGTDYGYTF; CDR3 DNA: TGTGCCAGCGGGACAGACTATGGCTACACCTTC
J gene: TRBJ1-2; clone size: -; D gene: TRBD1; V gene: TRBV18; CDR3 protein: CASSPDREAGYTF; CDR3 DNA: TGTGCCAGCTCGCCAGACAGGGAGGCTGGCTACACCTTC
J gene: TRBJ2-1; clone size: -; D gene: -; V gene: TRBV19; CDR3 protein: CASSVGTPPYNEQFF; CDR3 DNA: TGTGCCAGTAGTGTTGGGACTCCTCCATACAATGAGCAGTTCTTC
J gene: TRBJ2-1; clone size: -; D gene: TRBD2; V gene: TRBV5-1; CDR3 protein: CASSLGFSGREQFF; CDR3 DNA: TGCGCCAGCAGCTTGGGTTTCAGCGGGAGAGAGCAGTTCTTC
J gene: TRBJ2-5; clone size: -; D gene: -; V gene: TRBV28; CDR3 protein: CASSSTVYQYF; CDR3 DNA: TGTGCCAGCAGTTCTACGGTGTACCAGTACTTC
J gene: TRBJ2-7; clone size: once; D gene: TRBD2; V gene: TRBV5-1; CDR3 protein: CASSLSSGGPYEQYF; CDR3 DNA: TGCGCCAGCAGCTTATCTAGCGGGGGCCCCTACGAGCAGTACTTC
J gene: TRBJ1-1; clone size: -; D gene: -; V gene: TRBV18; CDR3 protein: CASSLRTGGDTEAFF; CDR3 DNA: TGTGCCAGCTCACTACGGACTGGGGGGGACACTGAAGCTTTCTTT
J gene: TRBJ1-2; clone size: once; D gene: -; V gene: TRBV7-2; CDR3 protein: CASSLLNYGYTF; CDR3 DNA: TGTGCCAGCAGCTTACTAAACTATGGCTACACCTTC
J gene: TRBJ2-3; clone size: -; D gene: TRBD1; V gene: TRBV27; CDR3 protein: CASSLGGQGGDTQYF; CDR3 DNA: TGTGCCAGCAGTTTAGGGGGACAGGGGGGAGATACGCAGTATTTT
J gene: TRBJ2-7; clone size: -; D gene: TRBD1; V gene: TRBV6-5; CDR3 protein: CASSYKPRTGHYEQYF; CDR3 DNA: TGTGCCAGCAGTTACAAGCCGCGGACAGGGCACTACGAGCAGTACTTC
J gene: TRBJ2-1; clone size: -; D gene: TRBD2; V gene: TRBV13; CDR3 protein: CASRRTSGGYNEQFF; CDR3 DNA: TGTGCCAGCAGGAGGACTAGCGGAGGCTACAATGAGCAGTTCTTC
J gene: TRBJ2-2; clone size: -; D gene: -; V gene: TRBV11-3; CDR3 protein: CASSLARSSNTGELFF; CDR3 DNA: TGTGCCAGCAGCTTAGCTCGGTCATCGAACACCGGGGAGCTGTTTTTT
J gene: TRBJ2-3; clone size: -; D gene: TRBD2; V gene: TRBV6-2/TRBV6-3; CDR3 protein: CASSRTSPTDTQYF; CDR3 DNA: TGTGCCAGCAGTCGGACTAGCCCCACAGATACGCAGTATTTT
J gene: TRBJ1-1; clone size: -; D gene: -; V gene: TRBV18; CDR3 protein: CASSSDRNTEAFF; CDR3 DNA: TGTGCCAGCTCATCGGACAGAAACACTGAAGCTTTCTTT
J gene: TRBJ1-1; clone size: -; D gene: -; V gene: TRBV6-5; CDR3 protein: CASEAQNTEAFF; CDR3 DNA: TGTGCCAGCGAGGCCCAGAACACTGAAGCTTTCTTT
J gene: TRBJ2-7; clone size: -; D gene: -; V gene: TRBV28; CDR3 protein: CASSSQGSYEQYF; CDR3 DNA: TGTGCCAGCAGTTCGCAGGGTTCCTACGAGCAGTACTTC
J gene: TRBJ2-1; clone size: -; D gene: -; V gene: TRBV2; CDR3 protein: CASNSYAGNEQFF; CDR3 DNA: TGTGCCAGCAATTCCTATGCCGGCAATGAGCAGTTCTTC
J gene: TRBJ1-2; clone size: few; D gene: TRBD1; V gene: TRBV6-6; CDR3 protein: CASSYSGTDDYGYTF; CDR3 DNA: TGTGCCAGCAGTTACTCCGGGACAGATGACTATGGCTACACCTTC
J gene: TRBJ2-2; clone size: -; D gene: TRBD2; V gene: TRBV15; CDR3 protein: CATSPTSGKNTGELFF; CDR3 DNA: TGTGCCACCAGTCCGACTAGCGGCAAGAACACCGGGGAGCTGTTTTTT
J gene: TRBJ1-5; clone size: -; D gene: TRBD1; V gene: TRBV27; CDR3 protein: CASSLGTGNSNQPQHF; CDR3 DNA: TGTGCCAGCAGTCTAGGGACAGGGAATAGCAATCAGCCCCAGCATTTT
J gene: TRBJ1-3; clone size: -; D gene: -; V gene: TRBV4-1; CDR3 protein: CASSQGHGSGNTIYF; CDR3 DNA: TGCGCCAGCAGCCAAGGACATGGCTCTGGAAACACCATATATTTT
J gene: TRBJ2-7; clone size: -; D gene: TRBD1; V gene: TRBV14; CDR3 protein: CASSQDRQGVSYEQYF; CDR3 DNA: TGTGCCAGCAGCCAAGACCGACAGGGTGTTTCCTACGAGCAGTACTTC
J gene: TRBJ1-5; clone size: -; D gene: -; V gene: TRBV3-1/TRBV3-2; CDR3 protein: CASSQMRDQPQHF; CDR3 DNA: TGTGCCAGCAGCCAAATGCGGGATCAGCCCCAGCATTTT
J gene: TRBJ2-7; clone size: -; D gene: TRBD2; V gene: TRBV6-5; CDR3 protein: CPGGLAGFFSYEQYF; CDR3 DNA: TGTCCGGGGGGGCTAGCGGGATTTTTCTCCTACGAGCAGTACTTC
J gene: TRBJ2-7; clone size: -; D gene: -; V gene: TRBV4-2; CDR3 protein: CASSHAYEQYF; CDR3 DNA: TGTGCCAGCAGCCATGCGTACGAGCAGTACTTC
J gene: TRBJ2-7; clone size: -; D gene: TRBD2; V gene: TRBV29-1; CDR3 protein: CSVEEDSTSGKVTYEQYF; CDR3 DNA: TGCAGCGTTGAAGAGGATAGCACTAGCGGGAAGGTCACCTACGAGCAGTACTTC
J gene: TRBJ2-1; clone size: -; D gene: -; V gene: TRBV7-2; CDR3 protein: CASRLRLYSYNEQFF; CDR3 DNA: TGTGCCAGCAGACTAAGGCTTTACTCCTACAATGAGCAGTTCTTC
J gene: TRBJ2-1; clone size: -; D gene: -; V gene: TRBV27; CDR3 protein: CASSTSNNEQFF; CDR3 DNA: TGTGCCAGCAGTACTAGCAACAATGAGCAGTTCTTC
J gene: TRBJ1-2; clone size: -; D gene: -; V gene: TRBV19; CDR3 protein: CASSIPGAYGYTF; CDR3 DNA: TGTGCCAGTAGTATACCTGGGGCTTATGGCTACACCTTC
J gene: TRBJ1-1; clone size: -; D gene: -; V gene: TRBV6-6; CDR3 protein: CASRASHTEAFF; CDR3 DNA: TGTGCCAGCAGGGCCAGTCACACTGAAGCTTTCTTT
J gene: TRBJ2-5; clone size: -; D gene: -; V gene: TRBV11-2; CDR3 protein: CASSLDRGQETQYF; CDR3 DNA: TGTGCCAGCAGCTTAGATCGGGGTCAAGAGACCCAGTACTTC
J gene: TRBJ2-2; clone size: -; D gene: -; V gene: TRBV7-8; CDR3 protein: CASSPRENTGELFF; CDR3 DNA: TGTGCCAGCAGCCCCCGGGAGAACACCGGGGAGCTGTTTTTT
J gene: TRBJ1-2; clone size: -; D gene: -; V gene: TRBV19; CDR3 protein: CASSILGEGGYTF; CDR3 DNA: TGTGCCAGTAGTATACTGGGGGAGGGTGGCTACACCTTC
J gene: TRBJ2-4; clone size: once; D gene: -; V gene: TRBV2; CDR3 protein: CASMSLVENIQYF; CDR3 DNA: TGTGCCAGCATGTCCTTAGTGGAAAACATTCAGTACTTC
J gene: TRBJ1-1; clone size: -; D gene: -; V gene: TRBV7-3; CDR3 protein: CASRRVYDTEAFF; CDR3 DNA: TGTGCCAGCAGGAGGGTTTACGACACTGAAGCTTTCTTT
J gene: TRBJ2-5; clone size: -; D gene: TRBD1; V gene: TRBV9; CDR3 protein: CASSEGQGVWTQYF; CDR3 DNA: TGTGCCAGCAGCGAGGGACAGGGGGTGTGGACCCAGTACTTC
J gene: TRBJ2-1; clone size: -; D gene: TRBD2; V gene: TRBV5-3; CDR3 protein: CARSSTSGRADEQFF; CDR3 DNA: TGTGCCAGAAGCTCGACTAGCGGGAGAGCGGATGAGCAGTTCTTC
J gene: TRBJ2-2; clone size: -; D gene: -; V gene: TRBV7-2; CDR3 protein: CASSSNRGGTGELFF; CDR3 DNA: TGTGCCAGCAGCTCCAACAGGGGGGGGACCGGGGAGCTGTTTTTT
J gene: TRBJ1-6; clone size: -; D gene: -; V gene: TRBV4-2; CDR3 protein: CASSQSGGSYNSPLHF; CDR3 DNA: TGTGCCAGCAGCCAGAGTGGGGGGTCCTATAATTCACCCCTCCACTTT
J gene: TRBJ2-3; clone size: -; D gene: -; V gene: TRBV4-1; CDR3 protein: CASSQDFGGAGYSTDTQYF; CDR3 DNA: TGCGCCAGCAGCCAAGATTTTGGGGGAGCGGGTTACAGCACAGATACGCAGTATTTT
J gene: TRBJ2-1; clone size: once; D gene: -; V gene: TRBV6-1; CDR3 protein: CASSEMGLAIGEQFF; CDR3 DNA: TGTGCCAGCAGTGAAATGGGACTGGCTATTGGGGAGCAGTTCTTC
J gene: TRBJ2-1; clone size: -; D gene: TRBD2; V gene: TRBV24-1; CDR3 protein: CATSDLTSGRAGGEQFF; CDR3 DNA: TGTGCCACCAGTGACCTGACTAGCGGGAGGGCCGGAGGTGAGCAGTTCTTC
J gene: TRBJ1-5; clone size: -; D gene: TRBD1; V gene: TRBV18; CDR3 protein: CASSPEGQGLCNQPQHF; CDR3 DNA: TGTGCCAGCTCACCGGAGGGACAGGGGTTGTGCAATCAGCCCCAGCATTTT
J gene: TRBJ2-1; clone size: -; D gene: -; V gene: TRBV3-1/TRBV3-2; CDR3 protein: CASSYQSPGNEQFF; CDR3 DNA: TGTGCCAGCAGCTACCAATCCCCGGGGAATGAGCAGTTCTTC
J gene: TRBJ1-5; clone size: -; D gene: -; V gene: TRBV28; CDR3 protein: CASSFRQGWQPQHF; CDR3 DNA: TGTGCCAGCAGTTTTCGGCAGGGCTGGCAGCCCCAGCATTTT
J gene: TRBJ2-7; clone size: -; D gene: -; V gene: TRBV27; CDR3 protein: CASSLGARAYEQYF; CDR3 DNA: TGTGCCAGCAGTTTAGGCGCCAGGGCGTACGAGCAGTACTTC
J gene: TRBJ1-6; clone size: -; D gene: -; V gene: TRBV7-9; CDR3 protein: CASSPGGAGNSPLHF; CDR3 DNA: TGTGCCAGCAGCCCCGGGGGGGCTGGTAATTCACCCCTCCACTTT
J gene: TRBJ2-1; clone size: -; D gene: -; V gene: TRBV5-6; CDR3 protein: CASSLVPSRLGDNEQFF; CDR3 DNA: TGTGCCAGCAGCTTGGTGCCGAGCCGACTAGGTGACAATGAGCAGTTCTTC
J gene: TRBJ2-3; clone size: -; D gene: -; V gene: TRBV10-1; CDR3 protein: CASISRRPRTDTQYF; CDR3 DNA: TGCGCCAGCATCTCGAGGAGGCCCCGCACAGATACGCAGTATTTT
J gene: TRBJ2-4; clone size: -; D gene: TRBD2; V gene: TRBV3-1/TRBV3-2; CDR3 protein: CASSRGTSGDKNIQYF; CDR3 DNA: TGTGCCAGCAGCCGTGGGACTAGCGGTGACAAAAACATTCAGTACTTC
J gene: TRBJ2-2; clone size: -; D gene: TRBD2; V gene: TRBV6-5; CDR3 protein: CASSYSSSGNTGELFF; CDR3 DNA: TGTGCCAGCAGTTACTCGTCTAGCGGGAACACCGGGGAGCTGTTTTTT
J gene: TRBJ1-1; clone size: -; D gene: TRBD1; V gene: TRBV2; CDR3 protein: CASRRDRGNSGAFF; CDR3 DNA: TGTGCCAGCAGAAGGGACAGGGGGAACTCTGGAGCTTTCTTT
J gene: TRBJ1-2; clone size: -; D gene: TRBD1; V gene: TRBV10-3; CDR3 protein: CAISEPGTGYYGYTF; CDR3 DNA: TGTGCCATCAGTGAGCCGGGGACAGGGTACTATGGCTACACCTTC
J gene: TRBJ1-1; clone size: -; D gene: TRBD1; V gene: TRBV5-1; CDR3 protein: CASNGQGAAEAFF; CDR3 DNA: TGCGCCAGCAACGGACAGGGGGCTGCGGAAGCTTTCTTT
J gene: TRBJ1-5; clone size: -; D gene: -; V gene: TRBV19; CDR3 protein: CASSIRGDQPQHF; CDR3 DNA: TGTGCCAGTAGTATACGCGGGGATCAGCCCCAGCATTTT
J gene: TRBJ2-7; clone size: -; D gene: -; V gene: TRBV28; CDR3 protein: CASLSGPVSYEQYF; CDR3 DNA: TGTGCCAGCCTAAGCGGGCCTGTTTCCTACGAGCAGTACTTC
J gene: TRBJ2-5; clone size: -; D gene: TRBD2; V gene: TRBV7-2; CDR3 protein: CATLAGGGGETQYF; CDR3 DNA: TGTGCCACACTAGCGGGAGGAGGTGGGGAGACCCAGTACTTC